Sequencing of this TCR beta chain was carried out in a study of CD8 T cells in Susac syndrome. Study summary: When blood was drawn, patients with Susac syndrome were on intravenous immunoglobulin alone, on corticosteroids, or therapy-naive.

The ends were cut back, 6 bases at V and 3 bases at J, with 12 bases in the middle. CDR3 length: 13 residues. CD8+ and CD4+ T cells taken from blood had their TCR beta sequenced. Purification of the CD8+ and CD4+ T cells relied on negative isolation, and TEMRA cells underwent FACS enrichment. After extraction with the RNeasy kit, roughly 0.5 to 1 ug of the RNA was reverse transcribed using random hexamers. TCRdb independently ran MiXCR on the immunoSEQ multiplex PCR reads; one entry per CDR3 protein. The table includes some 240,000 distinct CDR3 sequences, approximately 95% detected once. The chain is built from TRBV12-3 or TRBV12-4 and TRBJ2-7, with D possibly being TRBD1 (5 bases). The specimen was CD4+ T cells from PBMCs. The sequence came from a human donor with Susac syndrome. The DNA for the CDR3 is TGTGCCAGCAGGCCCAGGGCCTTCTACGAGCAGTACTTC. Translating it yields CASRPRAFYEQYF.